These 3 T cell receptor beta chains were sequenced from one sample in a study of T cell responses to AZD1222 COVID-19 vaccine. Profiling relied on immunoSEQ multiplex PCR, and the TCRdb table lists in-frame clones only, not all of them. Here the sample spans roughly 150,000 clones, approximately 91% being singletons. Sequencing used peripheral blood, obtained 28 days after the second AZD1222 dose. The receptors stem from an adult who received the AZD1222 COVID-19 vaccine.

This chain uses TRBV6-5 with TRBJ1-1; a weak D match, TRBD1 (6 bases). Germline lookup yields CDR1 MNHEY and CDR2 SVGAGI. The CDR3 spans 14 residues. V was clipped by 4 bases and J by 4 bases, with 13 bases between them. The CDR3 DNA is TGTGCCAGCAGTTCCCTTAGCAGGGGCACTGAAGCTTTCTTT. Amino acids: CASSSLSRGTEAFF.

The chain carries TRBV7-9 and TRBJ1-6, with 7 bases lining up with TRBD1. Germline V gene data show CDR1 as SEHNR and CDR2 as FQNEAQ (reference sequence). Germline trimming cut 5 bases from V and 1 base from J; bases unmatched to any gene: 8. This CDR3 comprises 17 residues. In DNA form, the CDR3 reads TGTGCCAGCAGCGACAGGGCCCAAAGATCCTATAATTCACCCCTCCACTTT. Encoded protein: CASSDRAQRSYNSPLHF.

This clone has only one observation. The chain links TRBV19 to TRBJ1-1; 7 nucleotides align to TRBD1. Germline CDR1 reads LNHDA; CDR2 reads SQIVND (reference sequence). The trim removed 5 bases at V and 3 bases at J, leaving 9 bases unmatched. The length of the CDR3 is 15 residues. In DNA form, the CDR3 reads TGTGCCAGTAGTTCCTGGACAGGTGGGGACACTGAAGCTTTCTTT. Its translation: CASSSWTGGDTEAFF. Filled out from reference TRBV19 and TRBJ1-1, the complete variable domain reads DGGITQSPKYLFRKEGQNVTLSCEQNLNHDAMYWYRQDPGQGLRLIYYSQIVNDFQKGDIAEGYSVSREKKESFPLTVTSAQKNPTAFYLCASSSWTGGDTEAFFGQGTRLTVV.